Below, 30 T cell receptor beta chains from the same sample are listed, as sequenced in a study of cytomegalovirus exposure and HLA in healthy donors (TCRdb year 2017). The library was generated by the immunoSEQ multiplex PCR assay. For the multiplex PCR, a mixture combining 60 forward primers for TCR Vbeta segments and 13 reverse primers for TCR Jbeta segments was used. TCRdb obtained this table from immuneACCESS and retained in-frame rearrangements with V and J assigned. These tables miss some clones; where compared with another copy, unresolved V genes account for less than half of the shortfall, and the remainder is unexplained. The sample profile shows around 130,000 clones; around 85% of them were found once. Roughly 1.2% of the sample rests with the top ten. Sequencing was done on a sample of PBMCs. The receptors derive from a female donor in good health and CMV-seronegative.

The rearrangement uses TRBV14 and TRBJ1-1; D call uncertain. The germline gives CDR1 SGHDN, CDR2 FVKESK. The length of the CDR3 is 16 residues. The germline V and J ends were trimmed by 1 base and 0 bases, with 12 bases remaining between them. The CDR3 DNA sequence: TGTGCCAGCAGCCAAGGGGCCTTTGGGTTGAACACTGAAGCTTTCTTT. Translation gives CASSQGAFGLNTEAFF.

This chain connects TRBV27 to TRBJ2-7; D may be TRBD2 (5 bases). Per germline, CDR1 MNHEY and CDR2 SMNVEV (reference sequence). Trimming shortened V by 5 bases and J by 9 bases, and 20 bases separated the two germline ends. CDR3 size: 14 residues. CDR3 DNA: TGTGCCAGCAGTCCCAACCAACAGATTGGGAGGCAGTACTTC. It translates to CASSPNQQIGRQYF.

The gene calls are TRBV12-5 and TRBJ2-3; D is unclear. Trimming shortened V by 4 bases and J by 0 bases, and 14 bases separated the two germline ends. The germline CDR1 and CDR2 sequences are LGHNT and FRNRAP. This CDR3 has 16 residues. The CDR3 DNA reads TGTGCTAGTGGTTCGATGGGCACATCTAGCACAGATACGCAGTATTTT. Translation: CASGSMGTSSTDTQYF.

The V gene is TRBV7-9, the J gene TRBJ1-4, with D possibly TRBD1 on 5 matching bases. The germline CDR1 and CDR2 sequences are SEHNR and FQNEAQ (reference sequence). Trimming shortened V by 2 bases and J by 13 bases, and 17 bases separated the two germline ends. This CDR3 comprises 14 residues. CDR3 coding DNA: TGTGCCAGCAGCTTAATCGATCAGGGAGGAATACTGTTTTTT. Its protein product is CASSLIDQGGILFF.

This chain connects TRBV15 to TRBJ2-5; D is ambiguous. Per the germline V gene, CDR1 is LNHNV and CDR2 is YYDKDF (reference sequence). This CDR3 comprises 12 residues. Trimming took 1 base from V and 5 from J, leaving 5 bases between them. The CDR3 coding sequence is TGTGCCACCAGCAGAGCCTCGGAGACCCAGTACTTC. It yields the protein CATSRASETQYF. The full variable domain, its missing parts supplied by reference TRBV15 and TRBJ2-5, is DAMVIQNPRYQVTQFGKPVTLSCSQTLNHNVMYWYQQKSSQAPKLLFHYYDKDFNNEADTPDNFQSRRPNTSFCFLDIRSPGLGDTAMYLCATSRASETQYFGPGTRLLVL.

The chain employs TRBV13 and TRBJ2-7, with D perhaps TRBD1 (5 bases). Germline CDR1 is PRHDT and CDR2 is FYEKMQ (reference sequence). V lost 4 bases and J lost 2, with 12 bases in between. This CDR3 contains 14 residues. The DNA for the CDR3 is TGTGCCAGCAGCTCTTCCGACAGTACCTACGAGCAGTACTTC. This sequence encodes CASSSSDSTYEQYF. Complete variable domain (other parts from reference TRBV13 and TRBJ2-7): AAGVIQSPRHLIKEKRETATLKCYPIPRHDTVYWYQQGPGQDPQFLISFYEKMQSDKGSIPDRFSAQQFSDYHSELNMSSLELGDSALYFCASSSSDSTYEQYFGPGTRLTVT.

Regarding this clone: The junction departs from germline at one end; a sequencing error may be responsible. The chain is built from TRBV29-1 and TRBJ2-7; D may be TRBD2 (6 bases). This CDR3 comprises 15 residues. Germline V gene lookup returns CDR1 SQVTM and CDR2 ANQGSEA. This chain's CDR3 is CSVLSWVAASYEQYF. DNA of the CDR3: TGCAGCGTTCTGAGTTGGGTAGCGGCTTCCTATGAGCAGTACTTC.

This chain uses TRBV28 with TRBJ2-7; D remains ambiguous. This CDR3 contains 12 residues. V dropped 8 bases and J dropped 2 bases, with 10 bases sitting between them. CDR1 MDHEN and CDR2 SYDVKM come from the germline V gene. The chain's CDR3 is CASAGSAYEQYF. The CDR3 DNA is TGTGCCAGCGCAGGCTCTGCCTACGAGCAGTACTTC.

The V gene is TRBV6-5, the J gene TRBJ1-1; no clear D. This CDR3 contains 14 residues. CDR1 is MNHEY, CDR2 SVGAGI, per germline. V was clipped by 2 bases and J by 8 bases, with 15 bases between them. CDR3 bases: TGTGCCAGCAGTTACGAGGGCCTTCAAGGCGAAGCTTTCTTT. Its protein product is CASSYEGLQGEAFF.

This sequence joins TRBV5-5 and TRBJ1-5, with TRBD1 identical over 7 bases. This CDR3 has 14 residues. With V trimmed by 0 bases and J by 6 bases, 3 bases remained unmatched. Germline V lookup: CDR1 SGHKS, CDR2 YYEKEE (reference sequence). Here the CDR3 reads CASSLGSGGQPQHF. Written as DNA, the CDR3 is TGTGCCAGCAGCTTGGGTTCAGGGGGTCAGCCCCAGCATTTT.

This clone was seen more than once but under ten times. The same CDR3 can be traced to other DNA sequences in this sample. The CDR3 protein is CASSLSSYEQYF. DNA of the CDR3: TGTGCCAGCAGTCTGAGCTCCTACGAGCAGTACTTC. The chain links TRBV28 to TRBJ2-7; D unclear. This CDR3 has 12 amino acids. Trimming left V 5 bases short and J 0 bases short, with 5 bases between. CDR1 and CDR2 (germline): MDHEN, SYDVKM.

The chain joins TRBV29-1 to TRBJ2-1; TRBD1 might be the D (6 bases). CDR3 length: 15 amino acids. The germline V and J ends were trimmed by 4 bases and 5 bases, with 18 bases remaining between them. From germline, CDR1 is SQVTM and CDR2 ANQGSEA. The DNA for the CDR3 is TGCAGCGTTGTTGGGTACCGGGACATCCACAATGAGCAGTTCTTC. Protein: CSVVGYRDIHNEQFF.

The gene calls are TRBV27 and TRBJ1-5; a weak D match, TRBD1 (6 bases). The CDR3 is 15 amino acids. Germline V CDR1 and CDR2: MNHEY, SMNVEV (reference sequence). Trimming pared 5 bases from V and 4 bases from J, leaving 15 bases between. The CDR3 sequence: CASSTYRDTNQPQHF. CDR3 DNA: TGTGCCAGCAGTACATACCGGGACACTAATCAGCCCCAGCATTTT.

This chain connects TRBV2 to TRBJ1-1; the D is unclear. Germline lookup yields CDR1 SNHLY and CDR2 FYNNEI. This CDR3 is 11 amino acids long. Trimming took off 8 bases at V and 4 bases at J, with 8 bases between the two ends. The chain's CDR3 is CASSVRTEAFF. The CDR3 DNA reads as TGTGCCAGCTCCGTTCGCACTGAAGCTTTCTTT.

This sequence joins TRBV2 and TRBJ2-1, with 9 bases lining up with TRBD2. V lost 6 bases, J lost 4 bases, and 7 bases stayed unmatched. CDR3 size: 15 residues. Germline V gene sequence: CDR1 SNHLY, CDR2 FYNNEI. CDR3 region: CASRTRLAEYNEQFF. In DNA form, the CDR3 reads TGTGCCAGCAGAACGAGACTAGCGGAGTACAATGAGCAGTTCTTC. Using reference TRBV2 and TRBJ2-1 for the parts outside the CDR3, the full variable domain is EPEVTQTPSHQVTQMGQEVILRCVPISNHLYFYWYRQILGQKVEFLVSFYNNEISEKSEIFDDQFSVERPDGSNFTLKIRSTKLEDSAMYFCASRTRLAEYNEQFFGPGTRLTVL.

The V and J genes are TRBV28 and TRBJ2-2; a weak D match, TRBD2 (5 bases). V lost 4 bases and J 7 bases, leaving 16 bases between the germline ends. The CDR3 length is 15 residues. Germline CDR1 reads MDHEN; CDR2 reads SYDVKM. The CDR3 nucleotides are TGTGCCAGCAGTTCCCAACCGAGGGTGAGCGGGGAGCTGTTTTTT. Protein: CASSSQPRVSGELFF.

J is TRBJ2-7 and V is TRBV5-1; D may be TRBD1 (6 bases). The CDR3 length is 15 residues. From germline, CDR1 is SGHRS and CDR2 YFSETQ. Trimming removed 0 bases at V and 1 base at J, with 11 bases between. In nucleotides, the CDR3 is TGCGCCAGCAGCTTGGCAGCAGGGGTTTCCTACGAGCAGTACTTC. It is translated as CASSLAAGVSYEQYF.

This clone was counted only a few times. V gene TRBV15 combines with J gene TRBJ2-2, with D possibly TRBD1 on 6 matching bases. Germline loops: CDR1 LNHNV, CDR2 YYDKDF (reference sequence). V lost 3 bases, J lost 3 bases, and 8 bases lay in between. This CDR3 is 14 amino acids long. The CDR3 DNA sequence: TGTGCCACCAGCAGGGACAGCTACACCGGGGAGCTGTTTTTT. Translated, it gives CATSRDSYTGELFF.

This clone has a single count. This chain connects TRBV19 to TRBJ1-1, with 8 bases fitting TRBD1. V was clipped by 5 bases and J by 0 bases; unmatched bases: 11. The CDR3 totals 17 residues. From germline, CDR1 is LNHDA and CDR2 SQIVND (reference sequence). CDR3 loop: CASSPLGDRSMNTEAFF. The DNA for the CDR3 is TGTGCCAGTAGTCCCTTGGGGGACAGGAGCATGAACACTGAAGCTTTCTTT.

This chain uses TRBV4-1 with TRBJ1-5; possibly TRBD1 for D (5 bases). Germline loops: CDR1 MGHRA, CDR2 YSYEKL. The CDR3 has 14 residues. With 3 bases removed from V and 5 bases from J, the gap between germline ends came to 11 bases. CDR3 protein: CASSQGRDHQPQHF. In DNA, the CDR3 is TGCGCCAGCAGCCAGGGCAGGGATCATCAGCCCCAGCATTTT.

The V call is TRBV4-1, the J call TRBJ2-7, with TRBD2 identical over 12 bases. Germline-derived CDR1 and CDR2 are MGHRA and YSYEKL. Germline trimming cut 0 bases from V and 4 bases from J; bases unmatched to any gene: 1. This CDR3 is built from 15 residues. As DNA, the CDR3 is TGCGCCAGCAGCCAAGATGGACTAGCGGGATACGAGCAGTACTTC. It encodes CASSQDGLAGYEQYF.

Only one count was recorded for this clone. The chain links TRBV27 to TRBJ2-3; D might be TRBD2 (6 bases). Trimming left V 3 bases short and J 5 bases short, with 15 bases between. The CDR3 spans 15 residues. CDR1 and CDR2 from the germline V gene are MNHEY and SMNVEV (reference sequence). CDR3 coding DNA: TGTGCCAGCAGTTTTGGCGGGAAGGGTTTAGATACGCAGTATTTT. It codes for CASSFGGKGLDTQYF.

This clone was seen more than once but under ten times. The chain uses TRBV5-1 and TRBJ1-1; D not resolved. The CDR3 is 13 amino acids. The germline V gene has CDR1 SGHRS and CDR2 YFSETQ. Trimming removed 1 base from V and 1 base from J, with 5 bases in between. CDR3 in amino acids: CASSLTANTEAFF. The CDR3 nucleotides are TGCGCCAGCAGCTTGACAGCGAACACTGAAGCTTTCTTT.

J is TRBJ2-5 and V is TRBV4-2; no firm D call. The DNA end is more similar to TRBJ2-7, so the J call may be wrong. This CDR3 region has 13 residues. CDR1 LGHNA and CDR2 YNFKEQ come from the germline V gene. DNA of the CDR3: TGTGCCAGCAGCCAAGGACTCTCCTACGAGCAGTACTTC. Protein sequence: CASSQGLSYEQYF.

This chain uses TRBV6-5 with TRBJ1-1; maybe TRBD1 (5 bases). Between the trimmed V and J ends, which lost 6 bases and 11 bases, there was a span of 19 bases. CDR1 is MNHEY and CDR2 is SVGAGI in the germline V gene. The CDR3 spans 13 residues. This CDR3 is CASSQSGQRAAFF. In nucleotides, the CDR3 is TGTGCCAGCAGCCAGTCAGGGCAGCGAGCTGCTTTCTTT.

CDR3 sequence (DNA): TGCAGCGGCAGCCTTGGAGGAGAAGAGACCCAGTACTTC. Amino acid sequence: CSGSLGGEETQYF. The chain employs TRBV29-1 and TRBJ2-5, with D perhaps matching TRBD2 (5 bases). From germline, CDR1 is SQVTM and CDR2 ANQGSEA. CDR3 length equals 13 residues. V dropped 7 bases and J dropped 3 bases, with 15 bases sitting between them.

The chain uses TRBV6-5 and TRBJ1-2; 10 bases fit TRBD1. The CDR3 length is 16 residues. Unmatched junction bases numbered 7, after V lost 2 bases and J lost 4 bases. The germline V gene has CDR1 MNHEY and CDR2 SVGAGI. CDR3 in amino acids: CASSYLGGQGTYGYTF. In nucleotides, the CDR3 is TGTGCCAGCAGTTACCTCGGGGGACAGGGGACCTATGGCTACACCTTC.

The chain links TRBV2 to TRBJ2-5; D is ambiguous. Germline-derived CDR1 and CDR2 are SNHLY and FYNNEI. Trimming pared 6 bases from V and 6 bases from J, leaving 8 bases between. The CDR3 runs 11 residues. The CDR3 sequence: CASRAGKTQYF. The CDR3 bases are TGTGCCAGCAGGGCAGGCAAGACCCAGTACTTC.

The V gene is TRBV2, the J gene TRBJ2-7; the D is unclear. Germline V gene lookup returns CDR1 SNHLY and CDR2 FYNNEI. The CDR3 has 13 residues. V was trimmed by 3 bases and J by 0 bases, leaving 6 bases between them. DNA of the CDR3: TGTGCCAGCAGTGAGGGCAGCTCCTACGAGCAGTACTTC. This translates into CASSEGSSYEQYF.

This clone was seen just once. V gene TRBV4-1 combines with J gene TRBJ1-2; TRBD1 might be the D (6 bases). CDR1 MGHRA and CDR2 YSYEKL come from the germline V gene. V was trimmed by 0 bases and J by 2 bases, leaving 10 bases between them. CDR3 length: 15 amino acids. This CDR3 is CASSQETGQNYGYTF. CDR3 bases: TGCGCCAGCAGCCAAGAGACAGGACAGAACTATGGCTACACCTTC.